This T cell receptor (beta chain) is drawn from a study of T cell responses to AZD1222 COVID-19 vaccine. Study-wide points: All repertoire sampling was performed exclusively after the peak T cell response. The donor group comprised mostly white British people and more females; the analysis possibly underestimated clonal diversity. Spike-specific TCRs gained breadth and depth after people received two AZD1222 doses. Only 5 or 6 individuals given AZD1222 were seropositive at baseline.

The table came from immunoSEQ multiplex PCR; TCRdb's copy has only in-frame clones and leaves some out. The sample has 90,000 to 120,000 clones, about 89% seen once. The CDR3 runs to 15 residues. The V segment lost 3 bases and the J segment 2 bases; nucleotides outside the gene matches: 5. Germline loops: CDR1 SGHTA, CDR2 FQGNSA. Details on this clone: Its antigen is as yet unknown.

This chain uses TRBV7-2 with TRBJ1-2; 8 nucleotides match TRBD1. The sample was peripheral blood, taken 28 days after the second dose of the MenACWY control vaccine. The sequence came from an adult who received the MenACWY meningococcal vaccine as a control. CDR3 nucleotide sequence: TGTGCCAGCAGCTTCGGGACAGGACCAAACTATGGCTACACCTTC. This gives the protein CASSFGTGPNYGYTF.